What follows are 30 T cell receptor beta chains derived from one specimen sequenced in a study of T cells in Graves' hyperthyroidism and ophthalmopathy. Amplification of TCR beta CDR3 regions used RNA as the template. The HTBI primer set was used in a first-round RT-PCR of the TCR CDR3. TCRdb re-called the multiplex PCR reads with MiXCR, one entry per CDR3 protein. The data contain hundreds of thousands of distinct CDR3 sequences, about 20% of them seen just once; the ten biggest clones take up around a third. Sequencing was done on a sample of blood. The receptors were gathered from a man aged 25-40 years with Graves' ophthalmopathy.

This sequence joins TRBV9 and TRBJ2-5, with TRBD2 matching over 7 bases. J gave up 5 bases and V 0 bases, and 7 bases lay outside the gene matches. This CDR3 is built from 15 residues. The germline V gene has CDR1 SGDLS and CDR2 YYNGEE. DNA of the CDR3: TGTGCCAGCAGCGTAGGAAGCGGTAGCGGGGAGACCCAGTACTTC. Its protein product is CASSVGSGSGETQYF.

This clonotype was counted many times. The chain carries TRBV13 and TRBJ1-1, with D uncertain. This CDR3 is 13 amino acids long. Trimming cost V 5 bases and J 4 bases, with 11 bases left between them. Per the germline V gene, CDR1 is PRHDT and CDR2 is FYEKMQ (reference sequence). The CDR3 spells CASSHGSSTEAFF. As DNA, the CDR3 is TGTGCCAGCAGCCACGGCTCGAGCACTGAAGCTTTCTTT.

This clonotype was found a few times. V usage is TRBV5-1 and J usage is TRBJ2-2; 9 bases are a match to TRBD2. The germline CDR1 and CDR2 sequences are SGHRS and YFSETQ. The CDR3 is 17 amino acids. The V gene end was trimmed by 4 bases and the J gene end by 0 bases; junction bases not matched to a gene: 7. CDR3 sequence: CASSIAAGGTNTGELFF. The CDR3 nucleotides read TGCGCCAGCAGCATCGCTGCGGGGGGGACGAACACCGGGGAGCTGTTTTTT.

A few counts support this clonotype. The J gene is TRBJ2-7, the V gene TRBV29-1, with D tentatively TRBD1 (5 bases). Per germline, CDR1 SQVTM and CDR2 ANQGSEA. Trimming stripped 8 bases from V and 3 bases from J, with 17 bases between. This CDR3 comprises 13 residues. DNA of the CDR3: TGCAGCTTTACTTCGACAGCGAGCTACGAGCAGTACTTC. Translated: CSFTSTASYEQYF.

This clonotype occurred once. The rearrangement links TRBV25-1 to TRBJ2-4; D may be TRBD2 (5 bases). The germline gives CDR1 MGHDK, CDR2 SYGVNS. V lost 3 bases to trimming and J lost 7 bases, with 22 bases between them. The CDR3 runs 17 residues. For the CDR3, the DNA is TGTGCCAGCAGTGATACTAGTACAGCGGACGGAAGGAACATTCAGTACTTC. Translation: CASSDTSTADGRNIQYF.

This clonotype was counted many times. V is TRBV5-1 and J is TRBJ2-3, with 7 bases identical to TRBD2. V lost 1 base and J lost 1; bases outside the gene matches: 6. This CDR3 comprises 16 residues. Germline V gene lookup returns CDR1 SGHRS and CDR2 YFSETQ. The CDR3 DNA reads as TGCGCCAGCAGCTTGCCGCAGGGAGGGGGCACAGATACGCAGTATTTT. Protein product: CASSLPQGGGTDTQYF. The complete variable domain, with remaining parts taken from reference TRBV5-1 and TRBJ2-3, reads KAGVTQTPRYLIKTRGQQVTLSCSPISGHRSVSWYQQTPGQGLQFLFEYFSETQRNKGNFPGRFSGRQFSNSRSEMNVSTLELGDSALYLCASSLPQGGGTDTQYFGPGTRLTVL.

The V call is TRBV5-1, the J call TRBJ2-1, with 10 bases fitting TRBD2. V gave up 0 bases and J gave up 6 bases; unmatched junction bases: 6. This CDR3 is 16 amino acids long. Germline V gene sequence: CDR1 SGHRS, CDR2 YFSETQ. The CDR3, as DNA: TGCGCCAGCAGCTTGGATATAGCGGGAGGTCCCAATGAGCAGTTCTTC. It encodes CASSLDIAGGPNEQFF.

This clonotype was detected only once. The chain employs TRBV7-9 and TRBJ2-3, with 9 bases matching TRBD2. CDR3 length: 16 amino acids. The germline V gene encodes CDR1 SEHNR and CDR2 FQNEAQ (reference sequence). V lost 5 bases, J lost 0 bases, and 6 bases stayed unmatched. For the CDR3, the DNA is TGTGCCAGCAGCCCCCCTAGCGGGACGAGCACAGATACGCAGTATTTT. Its translation is CASSPPSGTSTDTQYF.

V gene TRBV6-1 combines with J gene TRBJ1-5, with D possibly matching TRBD1 (5 bases). The CDR3 runs to 12 residues. The V end was cut by 3 bases, the J end by 9 bases, with 9 bases between. Germline CDR1 MNHNS, CDR2 SASEGT. The CDR3 nucleotides read TGTGCCAGCAGTGACAGGGCTGGGCCCCAGCATTTT. Encoded protein: CASSDRAGPQHF.

The chain has TRBV2 and TRBJ2-3; unclear D gene. V lost 3 bases, J lost 3 bases, and 13 bases lay in between. The length of the CDR3 is 15 residues. Germline V gives CDR1 SNHLY, CDR2 FYNNEI. CDR3 amino acids: CASSDLSSGTDTQYF. In DNA form, the CDR3 reads TGTGCCAGCAGTGATTTATCCTCCGGGACAGATACGCAGTATTTT.

This chain uses TRBV6-1 with TRBJ2-3, with D possibly being TRBD1 or TRBD2 (5 bases each). Per the germline V gene, CDR1 is MNHNS and CDR2 is SASEGT. CDR3 length equals 14 residues. V lost 6 bases and J 0 bases, leaving 10 bases between the germline ends. The CDR3 coding sequence is TGTGCCAGCAGGCGAGGGGTTAGCACAGATACGCAGTATTTT. It yields the protein CASRRGVSTDTQYF.

This clonotype was found a few times. The chain joins TRBV18 to TRBJ2-4; possibly TRBD2 for D (5 bases). CDR1 and CDR2 from the germline V gene are KGHSH and LQKENI. This CDR3 is built from 16 residues. V lost 3 bases and J 9 bases, leaving 21 bases between the germline ends. The CDR3 nucleotides read TGTGCCAGCTCACCTAGGACTTTCGGGGAGAGTCGCATTCAGTACTTC. It translates to CASSPRTFGESRIQYF. Supplemented by reference TRBV18 and TRBJ2-4, the full variable domain reads NAGVMQNPRHLVRRRGQEARLRCSPMKGHSHVYWYRQLPEEGLKFMVYLQKENIIDESGMPKERFSAEFPKEGPSILRIQQVVRGDSAAYFCASSPRTFGESRIQYFGAGTRLSVL.

This clonotype has a single count. This rearrangement joins TRBV7-2 to TRBJ2-7, with 10 bases lining up with TRBD1. The CDR3 spans 15 residues. Germline loops: CDR1 SGHTA, CDR2 FQGNSA. The V gene end was trimmed by 9 bases and the J gene end by 2 bases; junction bases not matched to a gene: 10. The CDR3 nucleotides are TGTGCCAGTGCGAACCGGGACAGGGGAACCTACGAGCAGTACTTC. This sequence encodes CASANRDRGTYEQYF.

This sequence joins TRBV12-3 or TRBV12-4 and TRBJ2-3; 15 bases align to TRBD2. The V gene end was trimmed by 3 bases and the J gene end by 5 bases; junction bases not matched to a gene: 6. This CDR3 contains 17 residues. The CDR3 nucleotides are TGTGCCAGCAGTTTTGGGACTAGCGGGAGGCAGGGAGATACGCAGTATTTT. This sequence encodes CASSFGTSGRQGDTQYF.

There are a few counts of this clonotype. V usage is TRBV6-1 and J usage is TRBJ2-3, with 11 positions matching TRBD2. Trimming cost V 9 bases and J 4 bases; bases outside gene matches: 21. Germline CDR1 reads MNHNS; CDR2 reads SASEGT. The CDR3 runs 19 residues. The DNA of the CDR3 is TGTGCCAGTCGGGCACTAGCGGGAGCCTCCACGCCGCTGTCAGATACGCAGTATTTT. Its protein product is CASRALAGASTPLSDTQYF.

The V call is TRBV4-1, the J call TRBJ1-1; no definite D call. Germline values: CDR1 MGHRA, CDR2 YSYEKL. The CDR3 consists of 16 residues. Deletions cut 0 bases from V and 3 bases from J, with 14 bases between. Here the CDR3 DNA reads TGCGCCAGCAGCCAAGAGTGGCCCGGGGAATACACTGAAGCTTTCTTT. Protein sequence: CASSQEWPGEYTEAFF.

This clonotype was observed a handful of times. The chain is built from TRBV6-1 and TRBJ2-1, with D possibly TRBD2 on 6 matching bases. Germline-derived CDR1 and CDR2 are MNHNS and SASEGT. V was pared by 0 bases and J by 4 bases, with 16 bases between. The length of the CDR3 is 17 residues. The CDR3 DNA reads TGTGCCAGCAGTGAAGCGCGCCTAGCGAGACGATACAATGAGCAGTTCTTC. This gives the protein CASSEARLARRYNEQFF.

The rearrangement uses TRBV27 and TRBJ2-1, with 8 bases lining up with TRBD1. The V gene's germline CDR1 is MNHEY and CDR2 SMNVEV (reference sequence). After removal of 5 bases from V and 4 bases from J, the junction contained 10 bases not matched to a gene. The CDR3 is 16 amino acids. This chain's CDR3 is CASSPSTGDFYNEQFF. The CDR3 bases are TGTGCCAGCAGTCCATCGACAGGGGATTTTTACAATGAGCAGTTCTTC.

The J gene is TRBJ2-1, the V gene TRBV4-1; D gene unclear. With 0 bases removed from V and 7 bases from J, the gap between germline ends came to 10 bases. Germline V lookup: CDR1 MGHRA, CDR2 YSYEKL. The CDR3 extends over 14 amino acids. The CDR3 coding sequence is TGCGCCAGCAGCCAAGATTCCACCTGGAATGAGCAGTTCTTC. Encoded protein: CASSQDSTWNEQFF.

The rearrangement links TRBV5-4 to TRBJ1-2, with TRBD1 matching over 7 bases. Unmatched junction bases numbered 9, after V lost 4 bases and J lost 3 bases. The CDR3 has 15 residues. Per germline, CDR1 SGHNT and CDR2 YYREEE (reference sequence). CDR3 sequence (DNA): TGTGCCAGCAGCCCCGCAAAAAGGGGGCACTATGGCTACACCTTC. The encoded protein is CASSPAKRGHYGYTF.

The chain couples TRBV28 to TRBJ1-5, with 7 bases that match TRBD1. Germline trimming cut 6 bases from V and 2 bases from J; bases unmatched to any gene: 7. The CDR3 loop spans 15 amino acids. From germline, CDR1 is MDHEN and CDR2 SYDVKM. CDR3 loop: CASSEGAYGNQPQHF. The CDR3 region has the DNA TGTGCCAGCAGCGAGGGGGCCTATGGCAATCAGCCCCAGCATTTT.

The chain links TRBV10-2 to TRBJ2-7; 7 bases match TRBD1. The junction had 13 bases not matched to a gene; V was cut back by 11 bases and J by 3 bases. This CDR3 comprises 14 residues. Germline V gene sequence: CDR1 WSHSY, CDR2 SAAADI. As DNA, the CDR3 is TGCGCCTCTCAAGGGGGCACCTCGGGCTACGAGCAGTACTTC. It yields the protein CASQGGTSGYEQYF.

There are many counts of this clonotype. The chain recombines TRBV6-1 with TRBJ2-5; tentative D call: TRBD1 (6 bases). The CDR3 sequence is 16 residues long. Per the germline V gene, CDR1 is MNHNS and CDR2 is SASEGT. V was trimmed by 0 bases and J by 2 bases, leaving 13 bases between them. CDR3: CASSEALGQIQETQYF. DNA of the CDR3: TGTGCCAGCAGTGAAGCGCTTGGACAGATACAAGAGACCCAGTACTTC.

This clonotype was seen at least ten times. The rearrangement uses TRBV12-3 or TRBV12-4 and TRBJ1-1; D is undetermined. The CDR3 extends over 12 amino acids. Trimming left V 4 bases short and J 8 bases short, with 11 bases between. This chain's CDR3 is CASSSVAVEAFF. Here the CDR3 DNA reads TGTGCCAGCAGTTCGGTCGCCGTGGAAGCTTTCTTT.

This chain links TRBV11-2 with TRBJ2-2; 9 bases align to TRBD2. After removal of 1 base from V and 6 bases from J, the junction contained 18 bases not matched to a gene. The CDR3 has 20 amino acids. From germline, CDR1 is SGHAT and CDR2 FQNNGV. The CDR3 is CASSLGRQLRAGGPPGELFF. The DNA for the CDR3 is TGTGCCAGCAGCTTAGGCAGACAGCTCCGTGCGGGAGGGCCTCCCGGGGAGCTGTTTTTT.

The chain links TRBV20-1 to TRBJ2-5; TRBD2 aligns across 10 bases. Unmatched junction bases numbered 8, after V lost 1 base and J lost 0 bases. The CDR3 totals 17 residues. Per the germline V gene, CDR1 is DFQATT and CDR2 is SNEGSKA (reference sequence). This CDR3 reads CSARAGGLATDQETQYF. In DNA, the CDR3 is TGCAGTGCTAGAGCAGGGGGACTAGCGACAGACCAAGAGACCCAGTACTTC.

The chain carries TRBV20-1 and TRBJ1-4; no reliable D call. Germline-derived CDR1 and CDR2 are DFQATT and SNEGSKA (reference sequence). Trimming took 4 bases from V and 4 from J, leaving 13 bases between them. The CDR3 has 14 residues. CDR3 in amino acids: CSATGRPRNEKLFF. The CDR3 DNA follows: TGCAGTGCTACAGGACGGCCCCGTAATGAAAAACTGTTTTTT.

The rearrangement links TRBV4-1 to TRBJ1-1, with D possibly TRBD1 on 5 matching bases. CDR1 is MGHRA and CDR2 is YSYEKL in the germline V gene. The V and J ends lost 2 bases and 11 bases respectively, with 18 bases between them. This CDR3 comprises 14 residues. The CDR3 loop is CASSQKVFGTEAFF. The CDR3 DNA sequence: TGCGCCAGCAGCCAAAAAGTTTTTGGGACCGAGGCTTTCTTT.

In its sample, this clonotype was seen many times. This sequence joins TRBV7-2 and TRBJ2-3; 10 bases match TRBD1. CDR3 length equals 14 residues. The trim removed 4 bases at V and 4 bases at J, leaving 2 bases unmatched. Germline values: CDR1 SGHTA, CDR2 FQGNSA. The CDR3 DNA reads TGTGCCAGCAGCTCTGACAGGGGGCCAGATACGCAGTATTTT. This gives the protein CASSSDRGPDTQYF.

This clonotype was found many times. The V gene is TRBV5-1, the J gene TRBJ1-1; D not resolved. This CDR3 comprises 14 residues. With 3 bases removed from V and 6 bases from J, the gap between germline ends came to 15 bases. CDR1 is SGHRS and CDR2 is YFSETQ in the germline V gene. This CDR3 is CASSSESRIPEAFF. CDR3 DNA sequence: TGCGCCAGCAGCTCGGAGTCCCGGATCCCTGAAGCTTTCTTT. Looking up the rest from reference TRBV5-1 and TRBJ1-1 gives the full variable domain: KAGVTQTPRYLIKTRGQQVTLSCSPISGHRSVSWYQQTPGQGLQFLFEYFSETQRNKGNFPGRFSGRQFSNSRSEMNVSTLELGDSALYLCASSSESRIPEAFFGQGTRLTVV.